A selection of T cell receptor beta chains follows, all from one sample in a study of vaccination effects on CD4 cells after COVID-19. For these TCRs, the target antigens are not known. TCRdb keeps only in-frame clones here, not all; method: immunoSEQ multiplex PCR. The table includes tens of thousands of clones, 76% detected once. Sample: CD4+ T cells from PBMCs cultured without peptide, taken after COVID-19 vaccination. All receptors derive from a human donor who had a prior SARS-CoV-2 infection. The CDR3 runs from the conserved cysteine through the conserved F or W. The D gene is left open where the match is weak. Expanded clones get a size class; other rows say once, few or many, or leave the size out.

J | D | size | V | DNA | CDR3
TRBJ2-1 | . | . | TRBV2 | TGTGCCAGCAGTAAGAGGCAGGGGACCGATGAGCAGTTCTTC | CASSKRQGTDEQFF
TRBJ2-7 | TRBD2 | . | TRBV29-1 | TGCAGCGTTTTGGTCCGGGGGGGGTTGTACGAGCAGTACTTC | CSVLVRGGLYEQYF
TRBJ1-2 | . | . | TRBV7-2 | TGTGCCAGCAGCTTAGGCCCCCGGGGGGCGAACTATGGCTACACCTTC | CASSLGPRGANYGYTF
TRBJ2-1 | . | . | TRBV24-1 | TGTGCCACCAGTGATTTCGGGGCGGGGCTCTACAATGAGCAGTTCTTC | CATSDFGAGLYNEQFF
TRBJ2-2 | . | once | TRBV2 | TGTGCCAGCAGGGGGATACCGGGACAACTTTGGGGCGGGGAGCTGTTTTTT | CASRGIPGQLWGGELFF
TRBJ1-1 | . | . | TRBV4-2 | TGTGCCAGCAGCCAATTCCCCCGGGACACTGAAGCTTTCTTT | CASSQFPRDTEAFF
TRBJ2-2 | . | . | TRBV2 | TGTGCCAGCAGGGGGGAAAACACCGGGGAGCTGTTTTTT | CASRGENTGELFF
TRBJ2-3 | . | . | TRBV6-1 | TGTGCCAGCAGTGAAGTGAGGTGGACCAGTAGCACAGATACGCAGTATTTT | CASSEVRWTSSTDTQYF
TRBJ1-2 | . | few | TRBV3-1/TRBV3-2 | TGTGCCAGCAGCCAAGATCCCTATGGCTACACCTTC | CASSQDPYGYTF
TRBJ1-2 | TRBD1 | once | TRBV5-4 | TGTGCCAGCAGCTTGGAGGGCCTCAGGGGGGCGACTTTACCTAACTATGGCTACACCTTC | CASSLEGLRGATLPNYGYTF
TRBJ2-1 | TRBD2 | . | TRBV7-3 | TGTGCCAGCAGCCGCAGCGGGGGGACTGTGCCCTACAATGAGCAGTTCTTC | CASSRSGGTVPYNEQFF
TRBJ2-5 | TRBD2 | . | TRBV5-8 | TGTGCCAGCAGCTCTGGGACTAGCGGGATTGAGACCCAGTACTTC | CASSSGTSGIETQYF
TRBJ2-5 | TRBD1 | . | TRBV7-3 | TGTGCCAGCAGCCCGGGACAGGGAATCACTTACCAAGAGACCCAGTACTTC | CASSPGQGITYQETQYF